The TCR delta chain under discussion was sequenced for a study of in vitro expanded adult blood gammadelta T cells (dated by TCRdb to between 2020 and 2021). About the full investigation: Each donor's cells were separately stimulated with HMBPP, zoledronate or AbnobaViscum P, and TRG and TRD CDR3 repertoires were sequenced for every condition. A few subjects were included in the TCR repertoire analysis. The paper's findings and limits, for the study overall: All repertoires derived from in vitro expanded cultures of healthy donor cells, not from mistletoe-treated patients.

This clone was detected once. Its antigen target is currently unknown. A read error is likely here: a far larger clone is one base away. Additional DNA sequences in this sample encode the identical CDR3. The treatment or condition label of this sample denotes: microbial phosphoantigen (E)-4-hydroxy-3-methyl-but-2-enyl pyrophosphate, 9 to 10 nM. Before expansion, PBMC were pulsed with around 10 nM HMBPP for one day and were then washed three times. The cultures were expanded for roughly 13 days, and IL-2 was added again every 3 to 4 days. Following the one-day stimulant pulse, the cells were washed three times and then grown in medium with approximately 100 U/mL IL-2. Before culture, peripheral blood mononuclear cells were isolated by Lymphoprep gradient centrifugation and were cryopreserved in liquid nitrogen. The library was prepared using 5' RACE. RNA was extracted from about 10,000 sorted cells per sample using the RNeasy Micro Kit. Libraries were generated by template-switch reverse transcription, after which the CDR3gamma and CDR3delta regions were amplified by PCR. Amplicons were sequenced on an Illumina MiSeq with the V2 300 kit, and 150 bp paired-end reads were generated. On the authors' methods: FastQC version 0.11.8 was used to assess read quality. CDR3 sequences were built by aligning reads to GenBank TRG or TRD reference genes using MiXCR version 3.0.3. MiXCR was run with default parameters, except that TRDD assembly used 3 consecutive nucleotides instead of 5. Repertoire analyses, including normalized Shannon-Wiener diversity, clonotype tracking and multidimensional scaling, used VDJtools version 1.2.1 with default settings. Out-of-frame CDR3 sequences and those containing stop codons were excluded from analysis. TCRdb called clones anew from the public reads via CATT; matching DNA rows were later pooled. The V and J calls and clone size are TCRdb's, not the authors'. The sample table records several hundred delta-chain clones; roughly half of these occur just once. The ten largest make up about 24% of the sample.

The starting material was gamma-delta T cells from peripheral blood expanded in culture, obtained from an in vitro culture stimulated with HMBPP. The TCR originated in an adult in good health.

The DNA reads as follows: TGTGCCTGTGATTCCATACTGGGGGAGCCGTACACCGATAAACTCATCTTT. Its translation reads: CACDSILGEPYTDKLIF. Recombination connected TRDV2 to TRDJ1; TRDD3 matches 9 bases in the middle. The CDR3 contains 17 residues, cysteine and phenylalanine counted. The retained sequence is limited to the CDR3, 51 bases, with the frame set at the first base. The germline V gene provides CDR1 GEAIGNYY and CDR2 EKD. Relative to germline, V is missing 4 bases and J is missing 0 bases, with 11 bases of the junction outside any gene match.